The 5 T cell receptor beta chains listed next were all sequenced from one sample in a study of T cells in Graves' hyperthyroidism and ophthalmopathy. Amplified TCR beta CDR3 regions derived from RNA transcripts. During a first-round RT-PCR of the TCR CDR3, the HTBI primer set was used. TCRdb reprocessed the multiplex PCR reads with MiXCR, giving one entry per CDR3 protein. Here the sample spans approximately 400,000 distinct CDR3 sequences, 14% to 15% being singletons. Sequencing was carried out using blood. These TCRs come from a woman aged 25 to 45 with Graves' hyperthyroidism.

This clonotype came up a few times. The CDR3 is CASSFGRAQETQYF. CDR3 coding DNA: TGCGCCAGCAGCTTTGGCAGGGCACAAGAGACCCAGTACTTC. V gene TRBV5-1 combines with J gene TRBJ2-5; weak D call: TRBD1 (5 bases). V dropped 2 bases and J dropped 2 bases, with 10 bases sitting between them. The CDR3 consists of 14 residues. Per germline, CDR1 SGHRS and CDR2 YFSETQ.

V and J are TRBV29-1 and TRBJ2-1; 8 bases match TRBD2. Germline V gene data show CDR1 as SQVTM and CDR2 as ANQGSEA. The length of the CDR3 is 18 residues. Trimming cost V 1 base and J 0 bases; bases outside gene matches: 11. CDR3 residues: CSVEAGLAGTSSYNEQFF. DNA of the CDR3: TGCAGCGTTGAAGCGGGGCTAGCGGGCACGAGCTCCTACAATGAGCAGTTCTTC.

The chain links TRBV25-1 to TRBJ2-7; D uncertain. The CDR3 consists of 14 residues. CDR1 is MGHDK, CDR2 SYGVNS, per germline. Trimming removed 2 bases from V and 0 bases from J, with 8 bases in between. CDR3 DNA sequence: TGTGCCAGCAGTGAAGGTTATCTCTCCTACGAGCAGTACTTC. Translating gives CASSEGYLSYEQYF.

The V call is TRBV18, the J call TRBJ2-7; TRBD2 matches at 12 bases. Germline-derived CDR1 and CDR2 are KGHSH and LQKENI. J was trimmed by 3 bases and V by 3 bases; bases with no gene match: 12. This CDR3 contains 18 residues. The CDR3 protein is CASSPYPRTSGANYEQYF. The DNA of the CDR3 is TGTGCCAGCTCACCTTACCCCCGGACTAGCGGGGCCAACTACGAGCAGTACTTC. The full variable domain, with the rest looked up from reference TRBV18 and TRBJ2-7, is NAGVMQNPRHLVRRRGQEARLRCSPMKGHSHVYWYRQLPEEGLKFMVYLQKENIIDESGMPKERFSAEFPKEGPSILRIQQVVRGDSAAYFCASSPYPRTSGANYEQYFGPGTRLTVT.

This clonotype was detected ten times or more. The rearrangement uses TRBV7-9 and TRBJ2-3; TRBD1 or TRBD2 may be the D gene (5 bases each). The germline V gene has CDR1 SEHNR and CDR2 FQNEAQ (reference sequence). The CDR3 spans 14 residues. Trimming took 0 bases from V and 4 from J, leaving 8 bases between them. CDR3 loop: CASSLASGPDTQYF. The CDR3 nucleotides are TGTGCCAGCAGCTTAGCATCGGGGCCAGATACGCAGTATTTT.